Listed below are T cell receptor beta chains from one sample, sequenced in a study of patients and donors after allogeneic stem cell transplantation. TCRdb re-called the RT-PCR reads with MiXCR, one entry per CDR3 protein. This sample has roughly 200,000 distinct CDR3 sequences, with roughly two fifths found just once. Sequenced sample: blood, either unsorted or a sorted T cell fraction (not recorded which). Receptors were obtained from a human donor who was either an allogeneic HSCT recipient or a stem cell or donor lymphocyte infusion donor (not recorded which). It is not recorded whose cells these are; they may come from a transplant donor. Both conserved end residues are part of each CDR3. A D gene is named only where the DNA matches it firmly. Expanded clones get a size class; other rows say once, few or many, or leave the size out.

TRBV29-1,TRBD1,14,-,CSATGTASSYGYTF
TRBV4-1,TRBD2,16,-,CASSQKGLAGPYEQYF
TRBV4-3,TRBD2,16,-,CASSQEDVTRGDEQFF
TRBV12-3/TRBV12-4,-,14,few,CASSLEVFVRPQHF
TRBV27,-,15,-,CASSLSAGQPYEQYF
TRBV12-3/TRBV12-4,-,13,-,CASSFADGNEQFF
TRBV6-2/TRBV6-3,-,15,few,CASTLDLRLNTEAFF
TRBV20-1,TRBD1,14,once,CSVPLTGMGNTIYF
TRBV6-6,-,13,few,CASRDKRTDTQYF
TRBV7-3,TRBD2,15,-,CASRTRAGGDNEQFF
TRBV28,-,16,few,CASSLRRGKSFQPQHF
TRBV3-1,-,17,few,CASSQERATTFRDTQYF
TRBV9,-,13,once,CASSTKSYNEQFF
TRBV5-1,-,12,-,CASSLGSHEQYF
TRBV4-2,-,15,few,CASSQEGRLIYGYTF
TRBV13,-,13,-,CASSSGRMNEQFF
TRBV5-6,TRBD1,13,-,CASSRTGGHEQYF
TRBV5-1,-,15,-,CASRPVLSGANVLTF
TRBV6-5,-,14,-,CASSYGWGTGEQFF
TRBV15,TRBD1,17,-,CATSSLRDRGSTDTQYF